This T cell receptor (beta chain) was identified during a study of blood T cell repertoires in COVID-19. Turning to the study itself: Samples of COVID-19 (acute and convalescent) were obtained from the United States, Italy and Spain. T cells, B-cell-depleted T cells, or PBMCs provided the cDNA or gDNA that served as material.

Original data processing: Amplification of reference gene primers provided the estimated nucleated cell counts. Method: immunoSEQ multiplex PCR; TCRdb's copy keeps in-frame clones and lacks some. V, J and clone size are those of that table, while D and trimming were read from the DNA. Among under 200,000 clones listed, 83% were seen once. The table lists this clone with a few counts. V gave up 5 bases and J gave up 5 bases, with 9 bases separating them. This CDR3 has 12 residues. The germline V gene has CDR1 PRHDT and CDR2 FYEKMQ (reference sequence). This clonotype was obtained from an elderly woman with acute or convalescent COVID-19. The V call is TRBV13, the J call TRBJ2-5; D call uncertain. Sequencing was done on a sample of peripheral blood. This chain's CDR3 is CASSQFRETQYF. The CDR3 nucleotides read TGTGCCAGCAGCCAGTTTCGTGAGACCCAGTACTTC.